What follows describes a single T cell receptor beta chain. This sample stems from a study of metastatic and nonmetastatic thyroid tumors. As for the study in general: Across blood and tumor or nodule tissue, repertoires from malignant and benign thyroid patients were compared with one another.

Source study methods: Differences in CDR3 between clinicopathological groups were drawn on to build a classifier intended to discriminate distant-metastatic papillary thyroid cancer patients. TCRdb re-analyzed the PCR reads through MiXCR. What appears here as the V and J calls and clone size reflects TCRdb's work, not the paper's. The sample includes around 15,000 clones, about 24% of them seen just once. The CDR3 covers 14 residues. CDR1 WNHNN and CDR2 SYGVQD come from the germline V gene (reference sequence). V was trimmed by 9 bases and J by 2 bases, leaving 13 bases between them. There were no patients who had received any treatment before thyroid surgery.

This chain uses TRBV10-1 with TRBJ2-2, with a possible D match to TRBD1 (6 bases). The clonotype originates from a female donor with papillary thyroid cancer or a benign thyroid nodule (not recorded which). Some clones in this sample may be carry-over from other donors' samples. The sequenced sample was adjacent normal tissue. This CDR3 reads CASSGTSNTGELFF. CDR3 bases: TGCGCCAGTTCCGGGACAAGTAACACCGGGGAGCTGTTTTTT.